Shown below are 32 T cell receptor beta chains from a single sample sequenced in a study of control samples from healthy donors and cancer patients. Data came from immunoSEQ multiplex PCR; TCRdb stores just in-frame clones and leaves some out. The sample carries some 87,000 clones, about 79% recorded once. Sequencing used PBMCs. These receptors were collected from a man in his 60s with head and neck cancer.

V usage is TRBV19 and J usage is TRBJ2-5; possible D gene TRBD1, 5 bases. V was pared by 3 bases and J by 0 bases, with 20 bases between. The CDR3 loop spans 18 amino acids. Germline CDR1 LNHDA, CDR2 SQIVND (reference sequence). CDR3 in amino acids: CASSIWVGRTGYQETQYF. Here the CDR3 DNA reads TGTGCCAGTAGTATCTGGGTGGGGCGGACCGGGTACCAAGAGACCCAGTACTTC. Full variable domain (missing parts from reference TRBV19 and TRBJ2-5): DGGITQSPKYLFRKEGQNVTLSCEQNLNHDAMYWYRQDPGQGLRLIYYSQIVNDFQKGDIAEGYSVSREKKESFPLTVTSAQKNPTAFYLCASSIWVGRTGYQETQYFGPGTRLLVL.

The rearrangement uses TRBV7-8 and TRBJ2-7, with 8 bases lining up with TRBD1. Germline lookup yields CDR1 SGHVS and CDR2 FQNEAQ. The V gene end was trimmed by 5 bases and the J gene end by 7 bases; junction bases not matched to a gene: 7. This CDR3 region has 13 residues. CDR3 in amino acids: CASSAGQGREQYF. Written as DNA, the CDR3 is TGTGCCAGCAGCGCCGGACAGGGAAGGGAGCAGTACTTC.

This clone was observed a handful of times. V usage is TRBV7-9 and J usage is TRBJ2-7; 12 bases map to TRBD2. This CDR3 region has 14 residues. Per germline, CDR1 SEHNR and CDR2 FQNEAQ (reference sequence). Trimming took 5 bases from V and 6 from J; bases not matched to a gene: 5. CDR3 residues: CASSRLAGETEQYF. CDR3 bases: TGTGCCAGCAGCCGACTAGCGGGAGAAACCGAGCAGTACTTC.

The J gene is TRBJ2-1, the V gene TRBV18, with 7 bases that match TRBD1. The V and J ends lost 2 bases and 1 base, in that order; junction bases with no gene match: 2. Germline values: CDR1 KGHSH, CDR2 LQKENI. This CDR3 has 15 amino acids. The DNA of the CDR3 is TGTGCCAGCTCACCAGGGGACAGTTCCTACAATGAGCAGTTCTTC. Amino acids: CASSPGDSSYNEQFF.

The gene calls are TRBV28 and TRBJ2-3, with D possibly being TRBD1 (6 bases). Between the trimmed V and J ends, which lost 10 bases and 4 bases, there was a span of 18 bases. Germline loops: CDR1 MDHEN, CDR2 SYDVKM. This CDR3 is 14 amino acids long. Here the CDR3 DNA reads TGTGCCACAACCCCACAGGGATCGTCAGATACGCAGTATTTT. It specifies CATTPQGSSDTQYF.

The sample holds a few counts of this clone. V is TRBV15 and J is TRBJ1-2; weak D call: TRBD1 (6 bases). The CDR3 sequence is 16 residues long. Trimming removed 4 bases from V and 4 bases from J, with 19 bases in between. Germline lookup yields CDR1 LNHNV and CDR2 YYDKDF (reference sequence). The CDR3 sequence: CATSTDQGGGSYGYTF. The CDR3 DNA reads TGTGCCACCAGCACAGACCAGGGAGGGGGGAGCTATGGCTACACCTTC.

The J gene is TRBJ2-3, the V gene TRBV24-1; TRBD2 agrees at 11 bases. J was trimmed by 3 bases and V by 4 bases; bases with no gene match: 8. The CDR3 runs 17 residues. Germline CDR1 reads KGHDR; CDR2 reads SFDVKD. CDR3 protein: CATSDRRIAGGTDTQYF. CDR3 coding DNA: TGTGCCACCAGTGACCGACGGATAGCGGGAGGGACAGATACGCAGTATTTT.

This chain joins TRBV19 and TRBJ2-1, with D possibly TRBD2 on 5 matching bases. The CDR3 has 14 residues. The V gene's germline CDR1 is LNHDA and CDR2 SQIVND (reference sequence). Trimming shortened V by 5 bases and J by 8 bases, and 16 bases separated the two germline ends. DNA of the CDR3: TGTGCCAGTAGTCCCCGAAGGGAGCAGCATGAGCAGTTCTTC. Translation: CASSPRREQHEQFF.

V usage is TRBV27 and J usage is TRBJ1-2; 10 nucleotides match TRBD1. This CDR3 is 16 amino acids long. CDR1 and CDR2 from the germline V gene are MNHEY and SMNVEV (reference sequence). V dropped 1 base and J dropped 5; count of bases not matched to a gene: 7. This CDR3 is CASSLLRDRGIYGYTF. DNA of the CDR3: TGTGCCAGCAGTTTATTAAGGGACAGGGGAATTTATGGCTACACCTTC.

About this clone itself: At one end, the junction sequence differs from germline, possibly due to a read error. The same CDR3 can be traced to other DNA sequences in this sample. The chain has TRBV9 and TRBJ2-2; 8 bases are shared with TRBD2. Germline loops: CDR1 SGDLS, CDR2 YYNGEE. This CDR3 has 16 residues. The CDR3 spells CARRVGGGGHTGELFF. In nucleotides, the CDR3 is TGCGCCCGCCGCGTCGGGGGCGGGGGGCACACCGGGGAGCTGTTTTTT.

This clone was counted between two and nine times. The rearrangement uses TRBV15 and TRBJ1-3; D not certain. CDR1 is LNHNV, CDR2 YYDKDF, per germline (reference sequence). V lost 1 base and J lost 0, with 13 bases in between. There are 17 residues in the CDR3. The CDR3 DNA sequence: TGTGCCACCAGCAGAGGATCTGGGCAGCGCTCTGGAAACACCATATATTTT. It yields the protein CATSRGSGQRSGNTIYF.

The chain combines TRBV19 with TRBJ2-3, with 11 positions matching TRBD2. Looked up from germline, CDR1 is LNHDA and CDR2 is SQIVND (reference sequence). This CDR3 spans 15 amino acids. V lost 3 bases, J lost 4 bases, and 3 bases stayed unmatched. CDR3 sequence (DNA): TGTGCCAGTAGTATCACTAGCGGGAGCGCAGATACGCAGTATTTT. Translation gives CASSITSGSADTQYF.

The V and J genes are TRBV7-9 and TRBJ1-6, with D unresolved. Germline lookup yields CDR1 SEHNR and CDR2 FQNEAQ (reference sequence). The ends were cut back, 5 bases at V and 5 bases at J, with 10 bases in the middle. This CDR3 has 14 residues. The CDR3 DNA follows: TGTGCCAGCAGCGCAGGCGCCAATAATTCACCCCTCCACTTT. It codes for CASSAGANNSPLHF. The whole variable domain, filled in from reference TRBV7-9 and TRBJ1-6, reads DTGVSQNPRHKITKRGQNVTFRCDPISEHNRLYWYRQTLGQGPEFLTYFQNEAQLEKSRLLSDRFSAERPKGSFSTLEIQRTEQGDSAMYLCASSAGANNSPLHFGNGTRLTVT.

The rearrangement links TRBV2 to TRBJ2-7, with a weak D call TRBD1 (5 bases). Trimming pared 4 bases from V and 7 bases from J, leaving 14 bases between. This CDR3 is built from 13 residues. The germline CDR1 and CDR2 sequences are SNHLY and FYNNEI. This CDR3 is CASSVLGVGEQYF. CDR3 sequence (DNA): TGTGCCAGCAGTGTTTTAGGGGTTGGGGAGCAGTACTTC. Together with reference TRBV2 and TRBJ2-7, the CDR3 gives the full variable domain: EPEVTQTPSHQVTQMGQEVILRCVPISNHLYFYWYRQILGQKVEFLVSFYNNEISEKSEIFDDQFSVERPDGSNFTLKIRSTKLEDSAMYFCASSVLGVGEQYFGPGTRLTVT.

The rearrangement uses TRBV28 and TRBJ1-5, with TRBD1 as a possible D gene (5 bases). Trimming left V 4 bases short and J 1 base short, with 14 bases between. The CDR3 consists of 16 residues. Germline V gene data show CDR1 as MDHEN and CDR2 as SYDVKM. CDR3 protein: CASSSPTGGSNQPQHF. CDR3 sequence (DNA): TGTGCCAGCAGTTCCCCTACGGGGGGAAGCAATCAGCCCCAGCATTTT. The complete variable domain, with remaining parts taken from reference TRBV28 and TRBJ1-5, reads DVKVTQSSRYLVKRTGEKVFLECVQDMDHENMFWYRQDPGLGLRLIYFSYDVKMKEKGDIPEGYSVSREKKERFSLILESASTNQTSMYLCASSSPTGGSNQPQHFGDGTRLSIL.

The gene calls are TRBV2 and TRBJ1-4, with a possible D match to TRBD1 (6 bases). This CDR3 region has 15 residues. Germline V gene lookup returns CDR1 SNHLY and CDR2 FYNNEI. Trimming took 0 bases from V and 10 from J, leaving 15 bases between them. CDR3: CASSEAGQGWGKLFF. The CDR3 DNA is TGTGCCAGCAGTGAAGCGGGCCAGGGGTGGGGAAAACTGTTTTTT. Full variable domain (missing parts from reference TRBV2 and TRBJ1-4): EPEVTQTPSHQVTQMGQEVILRCVPISNHLYFYWYRQILGQKVEFLVSFYNNEISEKSEIFDDQFSVERPDGSNFTLKIRSTKLEDSAMYFCASSEAGQGWGKLFFGSGTQLSVL.

The CDR3 DNA sequence: TGTGCCAGCAGCTTGTTTTTGCAGGGCTACACCTTC. Amino acids: CASSLFLQGYTF. The genes are TRBV5-4 and TRBJ1-2; no definite D call. V gave up 1 base and J gave up 8 bases, with 9 bases separating them. The CDR3 has 12 amino acids. Germline loops: CDR1 SGHNT, CDR2 YYREEE (reference sequence).

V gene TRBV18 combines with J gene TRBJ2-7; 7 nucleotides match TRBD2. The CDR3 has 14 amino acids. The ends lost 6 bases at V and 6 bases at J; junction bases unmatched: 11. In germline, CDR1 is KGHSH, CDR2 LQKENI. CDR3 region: CASSPPREQAEQYF. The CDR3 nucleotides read TGTGCCAGCTCCCCCCCGCGGGAGCAGGCCGAGCAGTACTTC.

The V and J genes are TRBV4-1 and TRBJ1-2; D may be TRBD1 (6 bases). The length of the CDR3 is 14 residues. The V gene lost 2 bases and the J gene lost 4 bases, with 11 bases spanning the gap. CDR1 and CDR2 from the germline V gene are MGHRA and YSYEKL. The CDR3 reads CASSQPTGTYGYTF. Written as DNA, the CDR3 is TGCGCCAGCAGCCAACCCACAGGGACCTATGGCTACACCTTC.

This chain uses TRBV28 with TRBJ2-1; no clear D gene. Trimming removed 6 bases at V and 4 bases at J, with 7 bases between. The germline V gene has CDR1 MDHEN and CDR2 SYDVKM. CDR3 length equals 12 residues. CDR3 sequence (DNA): TGTGCCAGCAGGGCAGTTTACAATGAGCAGTTCTTC. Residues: CASRAVYNEQFF.

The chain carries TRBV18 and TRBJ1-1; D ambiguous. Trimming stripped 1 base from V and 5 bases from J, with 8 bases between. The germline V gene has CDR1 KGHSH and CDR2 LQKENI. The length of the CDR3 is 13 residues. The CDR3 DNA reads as TGTGCCAGCTCACCACGTCCAGAGACTGAAGCTTTCTTT. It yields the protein CASSPRPETEAFF.

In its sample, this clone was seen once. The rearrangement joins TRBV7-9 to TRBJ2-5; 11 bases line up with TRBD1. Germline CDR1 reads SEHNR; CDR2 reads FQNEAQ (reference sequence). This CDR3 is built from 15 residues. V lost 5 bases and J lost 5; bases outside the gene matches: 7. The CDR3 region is CASSTRTGGGETQYF. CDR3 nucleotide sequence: TGTGCCAGCAGCACGAGGACAGGGGGCGGGGAGACCCAGTACTTC.

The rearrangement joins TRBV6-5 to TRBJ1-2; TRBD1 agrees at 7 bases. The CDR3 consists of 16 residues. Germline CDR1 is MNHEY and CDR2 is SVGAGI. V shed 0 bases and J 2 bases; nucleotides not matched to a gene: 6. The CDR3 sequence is CASSYSLGTDNYGYTF. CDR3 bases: TGTGCCAGCAGTTACTCGTTAGGGACAGACAACTATGGCTACACCTTC.

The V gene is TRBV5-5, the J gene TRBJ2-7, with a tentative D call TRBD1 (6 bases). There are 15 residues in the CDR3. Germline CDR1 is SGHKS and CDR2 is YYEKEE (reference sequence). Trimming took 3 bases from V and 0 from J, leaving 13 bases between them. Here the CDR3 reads CASSWGTSSSYEQYF. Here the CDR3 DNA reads TGTGCCAGCAGCTGGGGGACATCAAGCTCCTACGAGCAGTACTTC.

The CDR3 is CASSPRQGPQETQYF. The CDR3 DNA reads TGTGCCAGCTCACCGCGACAGGGGCCTCAAGAGACCCAGTACTTC. This sequence joins TRBV18 and TRBJ2-5; 8 positions agree with TRBD1. The trim removed 3 bases at V and 2 bases at J, leaving 5 bases unmatched. The CDR3 length is 15 residues. In germline, CDR1 is KGHSH, CDR2 LQKENI.

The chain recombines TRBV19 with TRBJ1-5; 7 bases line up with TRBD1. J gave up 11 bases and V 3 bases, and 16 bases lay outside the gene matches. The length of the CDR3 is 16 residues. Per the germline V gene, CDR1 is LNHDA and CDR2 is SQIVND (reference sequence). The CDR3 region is CASSIFDRDSREAQHF. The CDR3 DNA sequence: TGTGCCAGTAGTATTTTTGACAGGGACTCTAGGGAGGCCCAGCATTTT. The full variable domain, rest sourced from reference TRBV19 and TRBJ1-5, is DGGITQSPKYLFRKEGQNVTLSCEQNLNHDAMYWYRQDPGQGLRLIYYSQIVNDFQKGDIAEGYSVSREKKESFPLTVTSAQKNPTAFYLCASSIFDRDSREAQHFGDGTRLSIL.

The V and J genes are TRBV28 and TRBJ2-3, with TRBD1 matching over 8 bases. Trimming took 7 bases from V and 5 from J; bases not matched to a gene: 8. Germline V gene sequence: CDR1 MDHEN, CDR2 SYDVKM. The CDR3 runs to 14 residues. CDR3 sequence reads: CASNFQGAKDTQYF. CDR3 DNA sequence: TGTGCCAGCAACTTCCAGGGGGCGAAAGATACGCAGTATTTT.

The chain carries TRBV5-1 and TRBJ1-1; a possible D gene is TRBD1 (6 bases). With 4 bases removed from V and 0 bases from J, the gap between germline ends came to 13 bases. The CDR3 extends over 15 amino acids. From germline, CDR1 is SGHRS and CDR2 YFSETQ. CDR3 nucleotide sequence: TGCGCCAGCAGCCCCGGACAGAGCATGAACACTGAAGCTTTCTTT. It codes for CASSPGQSMNTEAFF.

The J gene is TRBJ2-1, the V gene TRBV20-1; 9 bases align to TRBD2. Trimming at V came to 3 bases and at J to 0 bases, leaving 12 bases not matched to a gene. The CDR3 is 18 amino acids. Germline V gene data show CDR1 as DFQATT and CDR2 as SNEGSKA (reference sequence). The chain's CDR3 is CSASGDSSGKSSYNEQFF. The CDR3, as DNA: TGCAGTGCTAGTGGGGACTCTAGCGGGAAGAGCTCCTACAATGAGCAGTTCTTC.

The CDR3 spells CASSSFPSGNPPYEQYF. DNA of the CDR3: TGCGCCAGCAGCTCTTTTCCTTCAGGGAATCCCCCGTACGAGCAGTACTTC. V usage is TRBV5-1 and J usage is TRBJ2-7, with D perhaps TRBD1 (5 bases). The CDR3 is 17 residues long. V gave up 3 bases and J gave up 4 bases, with 23 bases separating them. Per the germline V gene, CDR1 is SGHRS and CDR2 is YFSETQ.

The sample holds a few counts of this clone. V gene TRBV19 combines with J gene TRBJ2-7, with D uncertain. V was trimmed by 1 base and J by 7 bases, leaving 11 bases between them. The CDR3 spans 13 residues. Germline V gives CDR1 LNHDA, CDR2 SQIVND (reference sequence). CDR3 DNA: TGTGCCAGTAGTATAGGTACTATCCGGGAGCAGTACTTC. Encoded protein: CASSIGTIREQYF.

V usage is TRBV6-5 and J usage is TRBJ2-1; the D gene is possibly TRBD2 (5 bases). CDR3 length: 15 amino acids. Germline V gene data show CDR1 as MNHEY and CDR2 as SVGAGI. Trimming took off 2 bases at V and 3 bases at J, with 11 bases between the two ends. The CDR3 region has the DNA TGTGCCAGCAGTTACACTAGGGCAATCTACAATGAGCAGTTCTTC. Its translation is CASSYTRAIYNEQFF.